The 27 T cell receptor beta chains below come from one sample, sequenced in a study of cytomegalovirus exposure and HLA in healthy donors. Primers included in the PCR were 60 Vbeta and 13 Jbeta primers. The method was immunoSEQ multiplex PCR; TCRdb's version includes in-frame clones alone and lacks a portion of them. Its listing shows some 34,000 clones. Source material: PBMCs. These receptors originate from a man aged 35-49 years in good health and CMV-seronegative.

The chain's CDR3 is CASSVQGVQPQHF. The CDR3, as DNA: TGTGCCAGCAGTGTACAGGGAGTTCAGCCCCAGCATTTT. The chain employs TRBV2 and TRBJ1-5; D perhaps matches TRBD1 (6 bases). The CDR3 has 13 residues. The V end lost 4 bases, the J end lost 6 bases, and 10 bases lay between the germline ends. Germline V gene sequence: CDR1 SNHLY, CDR2 FYNNEI.

This chain joins TRBV4-1 and TRBJ2-6; 12 nucleotides match TRBD2. V lost 2 bases to trimming and J lost 0 bases; unmatched junction nucleotides: 5. The length of the CDR3 is 19 residues. Germline V gene data show CDR1 as MGHRA and CDR2 as YSYEKL. CDR3 bases: TGCGCCAGCAGCCAAAGCGCGGGACTAGCGGGCTCTGGGGCCAACGTCCTGACTTTC. Translation gives CASSQSAGLAGSGANVLTF.

V is TRBV28 and J is TRBJ2-1; 11 bases are a match to TRBD2. The V gene's germline CDR1 is MDHEN and CDR2 SYDVKM. CDR3 length: 14 residues. After removal of 8 bases from V and 4 bases from J, the junction contained 4 bases not matched to a gene. The CDR3 bases are TGTGCCAGCCGGGGACTAGCGGTTTACAATGAGCAGTTCTTC. Protein product: CASRGLAVYNEQFF.

The genes are TRBV4-3 and TRBJ1-4; no clear D gene. The CDR3 extends over 16 amino acids. V was clipped by 4 bases and J by 2 bases, with 14 bases between them. Looked up from germline, CDR1 is LGHNA and CDR2 is YSLEER. CDR3 nucleotides: TGCGCCAGCAGCCGCTCCGGGAGGCAGACTAATGAAAAACTGTTTTTT. Protein product: CASSRSGRQTNEKLFF.

J is TRBJ1-1 and V is TRBV25-1; D is unresolved. In germline, CDR1 is MGHDK, CDR2 SYGVNS. Trimming left V 5 bases short and J 1 base short, with 11 bases between. The CDR3 is 14 amino acids. CDR3 residues: CASSNPPRNTEAFF. The DNA of the CDR3 is TGTGCCAGCAGTAACCCACCGCGGAACACTGAAGCTTTCTTT.

This rearrangement joins TRBV5-4 to TRBJ2-2; D may be TRBD2 (5 bases). The CDR3 is 17 residues long. V shed 0 bases and J shed 4 bases, with 16 bases lying between them. CDR1 is SGHNT and CDR2 is YYREEE in the germline V gene (reference sequence). The CDR3, as DNA: TGTGCCAGCAGCTTGGTTGGGTCTAGTCGGGGCACCGGGGAGCTGTTTTTT. It codes for CASSLVGSSRGTGELFF. The complete variable domain, with remaining parts taken from reference TRBV5-4 and TRBJ2-2, reads ETGVTQSPTHLIKTRGQQVTLRCSSQSGHNTVSWYQQALGQGPQFIFQYYREEENGRGNFPPRFSGLQFPNYSSELNVNALELDDSALYLCASSLVGSSRGTGELFFGEGSRLTVL.

This sequence joins TRBV7-2 and TRBJ1-2; maybe TRBD1 (6 bases). The V gene's germline CDR1 is SGHTA and CDR2 FQGNSA. There are 14 residues in the CDR3. V gave up 3 bases and J gave up 6 bases, with 14 bases separating them. CDR3 DNA sequence: TGTGCCAGCAGCTTTTTCCGCGAGGGGGATGGCTACACCTTC. Protein sequence: CASSFFREGDGYTF.

The CDR3 reads CASSYYSGSYPYEQYF. Written as DNA, the CDR3 is TGTGCCAGCAGTTATTACAGCGGGAGTTACCCCTACGAGCAGTACTTC. This chain connects TRBV6-5 to TRBJ2-7, with 8 bases aligning to TRBD2. Germline CDR1 and CDR2: MNHEY and SVGAGI. This CDR3 has 16 amino acids. Trimming took 3 bases from V and 2 from J; bases not matched to a gene: 9.

The chain couples TRBV30 to TRBJ1-2, with D perhaps matching TRBD1 (5 bases). Germline V lookup: CDR1 GTSNPN, CDR2 SVGIG (reference sequence). Trimming removed 2 bases at V and 4 bases at J, with 14 bases between. The CDR3 has 14 residues. The CDR3 region is CAWSLSSGGYGYTF. The CDR3 coding sequence is TGTGCCTGGAGTCTCTCTTCCGGGGGCTATGGCTACACCTTC.

The chain is built from TRBV2 and TRBJ2-5; 9 bases line up with TRBD2. V trimming: 2 bases; J trimming: 4 bases; junction bases outside the gene matches: 11. Per germline, CDR1 SNHLY and CDR2 FYNNEI. The CDR3 loop spans 17 amino acids. This CDR3 is CASSERGRAGGGETQYF. The CDR3 coding sequence is TGTGCCAGCAGTGAAAGGGGTAGGGCGGGAGGGGGAGAGACCCAGTACTTC.

Remarks on this clone: The same CDR3 also results from other DNA sequences found in this sample. V usage is TRBV6-4 and J usage is TRBJ2-1, with D possibly matching TRBD2 (5 bases). The CDR3 consists of 15 residues. Trimming took 0 bases from V and 0 from J, leaving 6 bases between them. Germline V gives CDR1 MRHNA, CDR2 SNTAGT. CDR3 DNA: TGTGCCAGCAGTGACTCGAGCGGCTCCTACAATGAGCAGTTCTTC. Protein: CASSDSSGSYNEQFF.

This rearrangement joins TRBV19 to TRBJ1-2; no firm D call. CDR3 length: 15 residues. Trimming pared 3 bases from V and 4 bases from J, leaving 15 bases between. Germline V gives CDR1 LNHDA, CDR2 SQIVND (reference sequence). DNA for the CDR3: TGTGCCAGTAGTATCGCATCGGGGTACGTCTATGGCTACACCTTC. Protein sequence: CASSIASGYVYGYTF.

J is TRBJ2-2 and V is TRBV7-8; no definite D call. Germline V gene sequence: CDR1 SGHVS, CDR2 FQNEAQ. This CDR3 contains 14 residues. Trimming removed 2 bases at V and 6 bases at J, with 10 bases between. The CDR3 reads CASSLTVGSGELFF. CDR3 sequence (DNA): TGTGCCAGCAGCTTAACTGTGGGCTCCGGGGAGCTGTTTTTT.

The chain uses TRBV29-1 and TRBJ1-5; TRBD1 might be the D (5 bases). This CDR3 comprises 15 residues. The V gene's germline CDR1 is SQVTM and CDR2 ANQGSEA. Trimming shortened V by 4 bases and J by 1 base, and 14 bases separated the two germline ends. This CDR3 reads CSVGFGAGSNQPQHF. Written as DNA, the CDR3 is TGCAGCGTTGGATTCGGCGCAGGGAGCAATCAGCCCCAGCATTTT.

The rearrangement links TRBV7-9 to TRBJ2-1, with D tentatively TRBD2 (6 bases). V was shortened by 5 bases and J by 7 bases, with 15 bases between the two germline ends. This CDR3 has 14 amino acids. Germline V CDR1 and CDR2: SEHNR, FQNEAQ (reference sequence). Here the CDR3 reads CASSTGLPPNEQFF. For the CDR3, the DNA is TGTGCCAGCAGCACGGGACTCCCGCCAAATGAGCAGTTCTTC.

The chain joins TRBV5-1 to TRBJ2-3; 11 nucleotides match TRBD1. J was trimmed by 4 bases and V by 4 bases; bases with no gene match: 8. Per germline, CDR1 SGHRS and CDR2 YFSETQ. CDR3 length: 16 amino acids. Here the CDR3 reads CASSARTGGTADTQYF. The CDR3 DNA sequence: TGCGCCAGCAGCGCCCGGACAGGGGGCACGGCAGATACGCAGTATTTT. Based on the CDR3 plus reference TRBV5-1 and TRBJ2-3, the full variable domain is KAGVTQTPRYLIKTRGQQVTLSCSPISGHRSVSWYQQTPGQGLQFLFEYFSETQRNKGNFPGRFSGRQFSNSRSEMNVSTLELGDSALYLCASSARTGGTADTQYFGPGTRLTVL.

Worth noting for this clone: One junction end disagrees with the germline gene, perhaps due to a read error. CDR3 sequence reads: CASSVGITEDFF. CDR3 DNA: TGTGCCAGCAGTGTCGGGATCACTGAAGATTTCTTT. V usage is TRBV25-1 and J usage is TRBJ1-1, with unresolved D. This CDR3 spans 12 amino acids. Germline CDR1 is MGHDK and CDR2 is SYGVNS.

The J gene is TRBJ2-7, the V gene TRBV28; 13 bases align to TRBD2. Unmatched junction bases numbered 11, after V lost 5 bases and J lost 4 bases. CDR1 and CDR2 (germline): MDHEN, SYDVKM. CDR3 length: 17 amino acids. CDR3 in amino acids: CASSPRLAGGPVYEQYF. DNA for the CDR3: TGTGCCAGCAGTCCCCGACTAGCGGGAGGTCCCGTGTACGAGCAGTACTTC.

In terms of frequency, this clone is medium-sized. The CDR3 DNA reads as TGTGCCAGCTCACCACCGGCTAGCGCGAACTACGAGCAGTACTTC. It yields the protein CASSPPASANYEQYF. The rearrangement uses TRBV18 and TRBJ2-7; possibly TRBD2 for D (6 bases). Germline V gene sequence: CDR1 KGHSH, CDR2 LQKENI. The ends were cut back, 0 bases at V and 3 bases at J, with 12 bases in the middle. This CDR3 spans 15 amino acids.

The V call is TRBV5-1, the J call TRBJ2-5, with 9 bases aligning to TRBD2. Trimming removed 0 bases from V and 4 bases from J; junction bases left unmatched: 7. This CDR3 comprises 16 residues. In germline, CDR1 is SGHRS, CDR2 YFSETQ. In DNA form, the CDR3 reads TGCGCCAGCAGCTTGGTGTCTAGCGGGAAAGGAGAGACCCAGTACTTC. As protein: CASSLVSSGKGETQYF.

The J gene is TRBJ2-5, the V gene TRBV29-1; TRBD1 agrees at 10 bases. Trimming removed 6 bases from V and 5 bases from J; junction bases left unmatched: 6. CDR3 size: 13 residues. Germline values: CDR1 SQVTM, CDR2 ANQGSEA. CDR3 bases: TGCAGCGTCCGACAGGGGGCAGGGGAGACCCAGTACTTC. Protein product: CSVRQGAGETQYF. Drawing the rest from reference TRBV29-1 and TRBJ2-5, the complete variable domain is SAVISQKPSRDICQRGTSLTIQCQVDSQVTMMFWYRQQPGQSLTLIATANQGSEATYESGFVIDKFPISRPNLTFSTLTVSNMSPEDSSIYLCSVRQGAGETQYFGPGTRLLVL.

The chain is built from TRBV11-2 and TRBJ1-5, with TRBD1 as a possible D gene (6 bases). The germline V gene has CDR1 SGHAT and CDR2 FQNNGV. Trimming removed 5 bases from V and 2 bases from J, with 13 bases in between. This CDR3 has 15 amino acids. The CDR3 is CASSTGQSGNQPQHF. Written as DNA, the CDR3 is TGTGCCAGCAGCACCGGACAGAGCGGCAATCAGCCCCAGCATTTT.

This chain uses TRBV6-5 with TRBJ2-4; 8 bases agree with TRBD2. Germline assignment: CDR1 MNHEY and CDR2 SVGAGI. CDR3 length: 14 amino acids. V lost 6 bases and J lost 4; bases outside the gene matches: 5. The CDR3 DNA follows: TGTGCCAGCAGGTCGGGCGGGGGGAAAAACATTCAGTACTTC. Amino acid sequence: CASRSGGGKNIQYF.

CDR3 amino acids: CASSQGGLADRTDTQYF. CDR3 DNA: TGTGCCAGCAGCCAAGGGGGACTAGCGGATCGGACAGATACGCAGTATTTT. The chain is built from TRBV4-2 and TRBJ2-3; 11 nucleotides align to TRBD2. This CDR3 region has 17 residues. From germline, CDR1 is LGHNA and CDR2 YNFKEQ. The V gene end was trimmed by 1 base and the J gene end by 3 bases; junction bases not matched to a gene: 6.

The chain is built from TRBV30 and TRBJ2-7, with TRBD2 matching 8 bases. CDR1 and CDR2 (germline): GTSNPN, SVGIG (reference sequence). After removal of 4 bases from V and 2 bases from J, the junction contained 10 bases not matched to a gene. The CDR3 covers 15 residues. CDR3 nucleotide sequence: TGTGCCTGGATCAGACTGCGGGAGGCTGCCTACGAGCAGTACTTC. Its protein is CAWIRLREAAYEQYF. Full variable domain (remainder filled in from reference TRBV30 and TRBJ2-7): SQTIHQWPATLVQPVGSPLSLECTVEGTSNPNLYWYRQAAGRGLQLLFYSVGIGQISSEVPQNLSASRPQDRQFILSSKKLLLSDSGFYLCAWIRLREAAYEQYFGPGTRLTVT.

The chain combines TRBV4-1 with TRBJ1-2; TRBD1 aligns across 12 bases. V lost 6 bases to trimming and J lost 7 bases; unmatched junction nucleotides: 9. The CDR3 is made up of 15 amino acids. Germline V gene lookup returns CDR1 MGHRA and CDR2 YSYEKL. In DNA, the CDR3 is TGCGCCAGCAGAAATTGGGGGACAGGGGGCATTGGCTACACCTTC. As protein: CASRNWGTGGIGYTF.

The chain employs TRBV27 and TRBJ2-2; D may be TRBD1 (6 bases). The germline V gene encodes CDR1 MNHEY and CDR2 SMNVEV (reference sequence). The CDR3 extends over 15 amino acids. V lost 4 bases to trimming and J lost 1 base, with 10 bases between them. The chain's CDR3 is CASSSRGGNTGELFF. The CDR3 region has the DNA TGTGCCAGCAGTTCCAGGGGCGGGAACACCGGGGAGCTGTTTTTT.